What follows describes a single T cell receptor (beta chain). Its target is unknown. There are 14 residues in the CDR3. CDR1 is GTSNPN and CDR2 is SVGIG in the germline V gene (reference sequence). The V segment lost 3 bases and the J segment 8 bases; nucleotides outside the gene matches: 8. This table comes from immunoSEQ multiplex PCR, and its TCRdb copy is limited to in-frame clones, with some not included. This table holds roughly 180,000 clones, roughly 91% found once. The data belong to a study of T cell responses to AZD1222 COVID-19 vaccine. The study's findings and limits: Among spike-specific TCRs, nearly half reportedly target unmutated variant regions. With two AZD1222 doses given, Spike-specific TCR breadth and depth both rose. Mostly white British, mostly female donors; authors suggested clonal diversity may be underestimated. Regions 160-218 and 743-854 dominated among vaccine-associated CD4 TCRs spanning spike.

The sequencing used peripheral blood, collected 28 days after the second dose of the MenACWY control vaccine. The rearrangement joins TRBV30 to TRBJ1-4; 8 bases fit TRBD1. This TCR derives from an adult who received the MenACWY meningococcal vaccine as a control. In nucleotides, the CDR3 is TGTGCCTGGAGCACAGGGGGGGGAAGCGAAAAACTGTTTTTT. It specifies CAWSTGGGSEKLFF.